These 8 T cell receptor beta chains were all obtained from the same sample, sequenced in a study of long-term antiretroviral therapy in people with HIV. Survey-level resolution applied to immunoSEQ assay v3.0. Produced via immunoSEQ multiplex PCR; TCRdb's table is partial and in-frame only. In the table there are about 10,000 clones, roughly 80% of which are singletons. Sequenced material: unsorted PBMCs, taken 1.2 years after starting antiretroviral therapy. Receptor source: a man in his forties with HIV.

The chain is built from TRBV27 and TRBJ2-7; a possible D gene is TRBD1 (5 bases). The CDR3 consists of 10 residues. CDR1 is MNHEY, CDR2 SMNVEV, per germline (reference sequence). Trimming took 8 bases from V and 3 from J, leaving 5 bases between them. CDR3 in amino acids: CASGHYEQYF. The CDR3 DNA follows: TGTGCCAGCGGACACTACGAGCAGTACTTC.

The rearrangement joins TRBV19 to TRBJ1-5; D unclear. The CDR3 covers 15 residues. Germline values: CDR1 LNHDA, CDR2 SQIVND (reference sequence). V dropped 7 bases and J dropped 3 bases, with 16 bases sitting between them. The DNA of the CDR3 is TGTGCCAGTAATCAACAGTCGTACGACAATCAGCCCCAGCATTTT. It encodes CASNQQSYDNQPQHF. The full variable domain, in which reference TRBV19 and TRBJ1-5 provide the parts outside the CDR3, is DGGITQSPKYLFRKEGQNVTLSCEQNLNHDAMYWYRQDPGQGLRLIYYSQIVNDFQKGDIAEGYSVSREKKESFPLTVTSAQKNPTAFYLCASNQQSYDNQPQHFGDGTRLSIL.

V is TRBV2 and J is TRBJ2-3, with D tentatively TRBD1 or TRBD2 (6 bases each). From germline, CDR1 is SNHLY and CDR2 FYNNEI. The CDR3 totals 14 residues. V was cut by 3 bases and J by 1 base, with 8 bases left in between. The CDR3 region is CASSEGGGTDTQYF. CDR3 sequence (DNA): TGTGCCAGCAGTGAGGGGGGCGGCACAGATACGCAGTATTTT.

Sample share makes this clone medium-sized (0.01 to 0.1%). The chain uses TRBV6-5 and TRBJ2-5, with TRBD2 identical over 10 bases. The V and J ends lost 0 bases and 7 bases, in that order; junction bases with no gene match: 8. The germline V gene encodes CDR1 MNHEY and CDR2 SVGAGI. The CDR3 has 16 amino acids. Written as DNA, the CDR3 is TGTGCCAGCAGTTACTCTAGCGGGGGGCTAGAAGTGACCCAGTACTTC. It codes for CASSYSSGGLEVTQYF.

Sample share makes this clone medium-sized. The gene calls are TRBV7-9 and TRBJ2-7; D is possibly TRBD2 (7 bases). The V end lost 7 bases, the J end lost 3 bases, and 10 bases lay between the germline ends. CDR1 and CDR2 (germline): SEHNR, FQNEAQ (reference sequence). The CDR3 runs to 12 residues. In nucleotides, the CDR3 is TGTGCCAGCACAGGGGAGGGCTACGAGCAGTACTTC. Translation gives CASTGEGYEQYF.

This rearrangement joins TRBV7-9 to TRBJ2-1, with D possibly being TRBD2 (5 bases). Germline V gene lookup returns CDR1 SEHNR and CDR2 FQNEAQ (reference sequence). The CDR3 length is 14 residues. V dropped 5 bases and J dropped 5 bases, with 13 bases sitting between them. The DNA of the CDR3 is TGTGCCAGCAGCGTTACCGTCGGGGACAATGAGCAGTTCTTC. Translating it yields CASSVTVGDNEQFF.

V is TRBV4-2 and J is TRBJ2-2; 9 nucleotides line up with TRBD1. The germline gives CDR1 LGHNA, CDR2 YNFKEQ. After removal of 8 bases from V and 3 bases from J, the junction contained 10 bases not matched to a gene. This CDR3 comprises 16 residues. CDR3 loop: CASFINTGGDTGELFF. The CDR3 coding sequence is TGTGCCAGCTTTATAAACACAGGGGGCGACACCGGGGAGCTGTTTTTT.

V usage is TRBV5-1 and J usage is TRBJ2-1; 7 nucleotides line up with TRBD1. With 4 bases clipped from V and 2 bases from J, the junction kept 6 bases outside the gene matches. The CDR3 runs to 15 residues. Germline assignment: CDR1 SGHRS and CDR2 YFSETQ. The CDR3 loop reads CASSAGQVAYNEQFF. The CDR3 DNA sequence: TGCGCCAGCAGCGCCGGACAGGTAGCCTACAATGAGCAGTTCTTC.